This T cell receptor beta chain was recovered during a study of identical twins. MiXCR, applied by TCRdb to the 5' RACE reads, yields one record per CDR3 protein. The sample shows hundreds of thousands of distinct CDR3 sequences, around 24% of them seen only once. The V and J ends lost 4 bases and 2 bases respectively, with 6 bases between them. Germline CDR1 reads MGHDK; CDR2 reads SYGVNS. The CDR3 is 14 amino acids. These same data were also listed under a study on T cells expressing NK-cell markers.

This sequence originates from a woman younger than 30 in good health. The chain links TRBV25-1 to TRBJ2-6; D gene uncertain. The source material was CD4+ T cells sorted from blood. This chain's CDR3 is CASSAAAGANVLTF. CDR3 sequence (DNA): TGTGCCAGCAGTGCGGCGGCTGGGGCCAACGTCCTGACTTTC.